This TCR beta chain was recovered during a study of T cells in Graves' hyperthyroidism and ophthalmopathy. Study summary: Upon initial diagnosis and before any treatment, peripheral blood was collected. Study results and caveats: The blood repertoire included most of the expanded thyroid clonotypes above 0.001.

About this clonotype itself: Its antigen is still unknown.

Authors of the study amplified TCR beta CDR3 regions from RNA transcripts. The TCR CDR3 was amplified in a first-round RT-PCR using the HTBI primer set. TCRdb independently ran MiXCR on the multiplex PCR reads; one entry per CDR3 protein. Of roughly 750,000 distinct CDR3 sequences in the sample, 16% were seen once. Germline V CDR1 and CDR2: SGHAT, FQNNGV. Trimming removed 0 bases at V and 10 bases at J, with 15 bases between. The CDR3 has 14 amino acids. Stable Graves' hyperthyroidism denoted no ophthalmopathy progression over 18 months. Approximately 9.3 ml of fresh peripheral blood supplied the PBMCs.

This receptor was identified in a man between 18 and 29 years old with Graves' hyperthyroidism. The chain has TRBV11-2 and TRBJ2-5; D perhaps matches TRBD2 (6 bases). The material sequenced was blood. The CDR3 here is CASSLESGAGYQYF. CDR3 nucleotides: TGTGCCAGCAGCTTAGAGTCGGGAGCCGGTTACCAGTACTTC.